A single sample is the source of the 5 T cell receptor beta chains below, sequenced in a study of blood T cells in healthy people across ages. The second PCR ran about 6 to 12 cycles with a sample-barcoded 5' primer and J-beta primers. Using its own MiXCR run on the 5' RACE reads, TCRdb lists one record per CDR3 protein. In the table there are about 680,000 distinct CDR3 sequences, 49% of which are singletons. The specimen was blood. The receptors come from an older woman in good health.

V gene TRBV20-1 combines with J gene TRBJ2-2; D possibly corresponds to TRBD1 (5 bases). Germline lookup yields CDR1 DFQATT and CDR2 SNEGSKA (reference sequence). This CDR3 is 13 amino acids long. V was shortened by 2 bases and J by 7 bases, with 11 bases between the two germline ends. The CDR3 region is CSARNWTFGELFF. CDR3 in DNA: TGCAGTGCTAGAAACTGGACATTCGGGGAGCTGTTTTTT.

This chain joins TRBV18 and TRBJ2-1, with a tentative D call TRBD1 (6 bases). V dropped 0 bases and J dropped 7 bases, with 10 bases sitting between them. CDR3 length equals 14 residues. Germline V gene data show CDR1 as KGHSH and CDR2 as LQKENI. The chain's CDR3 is CASSPPTGWNEQFF. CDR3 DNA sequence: TGTGCCAGCTCACCACCGACAGGTTGGAATGAGCAGTTCTTC. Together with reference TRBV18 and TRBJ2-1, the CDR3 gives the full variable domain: NAGVMQNPRHLVRRRGQEARLRCSPMKGHSHVYWYRQLPEEGLKFMVYLQKENIIDESGMPKERFSAEFPKEGPSILRIQQVVRGDSAAYFCASSPPTGWNEQFFGPGTRLTVL.

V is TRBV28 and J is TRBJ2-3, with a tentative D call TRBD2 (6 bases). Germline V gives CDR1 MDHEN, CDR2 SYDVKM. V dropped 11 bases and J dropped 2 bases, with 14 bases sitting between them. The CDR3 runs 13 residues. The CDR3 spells CAAGTVPTDTQYF. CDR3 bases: TGTGCCGCAGGGACTGTCCCCACAGATACGCAGTATTTT.

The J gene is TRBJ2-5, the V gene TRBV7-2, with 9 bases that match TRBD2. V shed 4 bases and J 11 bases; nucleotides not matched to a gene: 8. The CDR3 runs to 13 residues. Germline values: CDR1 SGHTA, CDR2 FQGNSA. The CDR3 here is CASSSSGTAEQYF. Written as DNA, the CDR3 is TGTGCCAGCAGCTCTAGCGGGACGGCGGAGCAGTACTTC.

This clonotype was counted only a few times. The CDR3 DNA reads TGCGCCAGCAGCCTGAAACCGAACACCGGGGAGCTGTTTTTT. Protein: CASSLKPNTGELFF. The chain couples TRBV4-3 to TRBJ2-2; no clear D gene. The germline V and J ends were trimmed by 4 bases and 0 bases, with 6 bases remaining between them. CDR1 is LGHNA, CDR2 YSLEER, per germline. CDR3 length: 14 residues.